Included here is one T cell receptor (beta chain) sequence, with context. Trimming stripped 5 bases from V and 0 bases from J, with 8 bases between. CDR1 and CDR2 (germline): SGHDN, FVKESK. The CDR3 is 15 amino acids. This record comes from a study of blood T cell repertoires in COVID-19. Study at large: Donors in the United States, Italy and Spain gave samples during acute or convalescent COVID-19. From T cells, B-cell-depleted T cells, or PBMCs came the material, which was cDNA or gDNA.

Study processing details: Amplification of reference gene primers was used by the study to estimate nucleated cell counts. Using immunoSEQ multiplex PCR, the repertoire was profiled, and TCRdb retains in-frame clones only, with some absent. The DNA was the basis for D and trimming; V, J and clone size are from that table. The sample consists of about half a million clones, approximately 85% of them appearing once. The sample taken for sequencing was peripheral blood. The clonotype was recovered from a human donor in a cohort sampled during active COVID-19. V and J are TRBV14 and TRBJ2-6, with D perhaps matching TRBD1 (5 bases). The CDR3 protein is CASSYRTSGANVLTF. CDR3 coding DNA: TGTGCCAGCAGCTACAGGACCTCTGGGGCCAACGTCCTGACTTTC.